Below are 18 T cell receptor beta chains sequenced from a single sample in a study of T cell responses to AZD1222 COVID-19 vaccine. The protocol was immunoSEQ multiplex PCR, while the TCRdb copy is restricted to in-frame clones and leaves out a portion. Seen here are about 160,000 clones, roughly 92% observed once, and the top ten hold about 1.3%. The sequencing here drew on peripheral blood, taken on day 0 of AZD1222 vaccination. Receptors were obtained from an adult in good health.

V and J are TRBV9 and TRBJ1-2; 7 positions agree with TRBD1. There are 15 residues in the CDR3. Germline CDR1 is SGDLS and CDR2 is YYNGEE. With 5 bases clipped from V and 2 bases from J, the junction kept 9 bases outside the gene matches. CDR3 protein: CASSRQGVGNYGYTF. The CDR3 nucleotides read TGTGCCAGCAGTCGACAGGGAGTAGGGAACTATGGCTACACCTTC.

This chain connects TRBV2 to TRBJ2-1, with TRBD2 identical over 10 bases. The CDR3 extends over 16 amino acids. Germline V gene lookup returns CDR1 SNHLY and CDR2 FYNNEI. V gave up 0 bases and J gave up 6 bases; unmatched junction bases: 5. CDR3 loop: CASSEAELAGSNEQFF. CDR3 DNA sequence: TGTGCCAGCAGTGAAGCAGAACTAGCGGGGTCCAATGAGCAGTTCTTC.

This sequence joins TRBV7-9 and TRBJ2-2; 7 nucleotides line up with TRBD1. The CDR3 length is 14 residues. V dropped 7 bases and J dropped 4; count of bases not matched to a gene: 6. The germline V gene has CDR1 SEHNR and CDR2 FQNEAQ (reference sequence). CDR3 bases: TGTGCCAGCACCGGGACAGAATTCACCGGGGAGCTGTTTTTT. It is translated as CASTGTEFTGELFF.

This chain uses TRBV27 with TRBJ1-3; D is unclear. V lost 6 bases and J lost 8, with 14 bases in between. CDR1 is MNHEY and CDR2 is SMNVEV in the germline V gene (reference sequence). This CDR3 contains 13 residues. CDR3 region: CASSQTFRDTIYF. As DNA, the CDR3 is TGTGCCAGCAGCCAAACCTTTAGGGACACCATATATTTT.

The chain uses TRBV11-2 and TRBJ1-2, with a tentative D call TRBD1 (5 bases). V shed 1 base and J shed 4 bases, with 10 bases lying between them. The CDR3 length is 14 residues. Germline V gene lookup returns CDR1 SGHAT and CDR2 FQNNGV. CDR3 loop: CASSLVQGAYGYTF. The CDR3, as DNA: TGTGCCAGCAGCTTAGTTCAGGGTGCCTATGGCTACACCTTC.

This chain uses TRBV5-4 with TRBJ2-7; 7 bases match TRBD2. The junction had 4 bases not matched to a gene; V was cut back by 3 bases and J by 1 base. Germline-derived CDR1 and CDR2 are SGHNT and YYREEE (reference sequence). The CDR3 is made up of 14 amino acids. The CDR3 region has the DNA TGTGCCAGCAGCTCTTCTAGCGGTTCCTACGAGCAGTACGTC. Amino acid sequence: CASSSSSGSYEQYV.

V is TRBV12-3 or TRBV12-4 and J is TRBJ1-1, with a tentative D call TRBD1 (5 bases). V dropped 6 bases and J dropped 11 bases, with 16 bases sitting between them. The CDR3 spans 12 residues. The CDR3, as DNA: TGTGCCAGCAGGGAGAAAGGGGTGCAGGCTTTCTTT. Residues: CASREKGVQAFF.

V gene TRBV4-1 combines with J gene TRBJ1-6; D gene uncertain. The CDR3 length is 15 residues. Trimming took off 3 bases at V and 5 bases at J, with 11 bases between the two ends. Germline CDR1 MGHRA, CDR2 YSYEKL. The CDR3 sequence: CASSQPDGNNSPLHF. DNA of the CDR3: TGCGCCAGCAGCCAGCCGGACGGAAATAATTCACCCCTCCACTTT.

In regard to this clone: One junction end disagrees with the germline gene, perhaps due to a read error. This chain connects TRBV2 to TRBJ1-2; no firm D call. Per the germline V gene, CDR1 is SNHLY and CDR2 is FYNNEI. The CDR3 contains 12 residues. This chain's CDR3 is CASSVGDYAYTF. DNA for the CDR3: TGTGCCAGCAGTGTAGGAGACTATGCCTACACCTTC.

The chain combines TRBV20-1 with TRBJ1-1, with D perhaps matching TRBD1 (5 bases). The CDR3 is made up of 11 amino acids. Germline CDR1 reads DFQATT; CDR2 reads SNEGSKA (reference sequence). Deletions cut 5 bases from V and 6 bases from J, with 10 bases between. CDR3 sequence: CSADSRAEAFF. The CDR3 region has the DNA TGCAGTGCTGACAGCCGGGCTGAAGCTTTCTTT.

The gene calls are TRBV18 and TRBJ2-7; the match to TRBD2 covers 7 bases. The length of the CDR3 is 13 residues. Germline assignment: CDR1 KGHSH and CDR2 LQKENI. The J segment lost 2 bases and the V segment lost 2 bases, leaving 0 bases of the junction unmatched. The CDR3, as DNA: TGTGCCAGCTCACCAGGACTAGCCTACGAGCAGTACGTC. This encodes CASSPGLAYEQYV.

The chain recombines TRBV5-1 with TRBJ1-2; 7 positions match TRBD1. Germline loops: CDR1 SGHRS, CDR2 YFSETQ. The CDR3 totals 16 residues. V was pared by 0 bases and J by 5 bases, with 10 bases of the junction left unmatched. CDR3 sequence reads: CASSLASQQGRYGYTF. In nucleotides, the CDR3 is TGCGCCAGCAGCTTGGCTTCTCAACAGGGGAGGTATGGCTACACCTTC.

The chain combines TRBV2 with TRBJ1-5, with D possibly being TRBD1 (6 bases). CDR3 length equals 14 residues. Germline V gene lookup returns CDR1 SNHLY and CDR2 FYNNEI. V lost 4 bases and J 4 bases, leaving 11 bases between the germline ends. The CDR3 spells CASSASQGNQPQHF. CDR3 in DNA: TGTGCCAGCAGTGCGAGTCAGGGGAATCAGCCCCAGCATTTT.

The CDR3 protein is CASSYYMGNNSPLHF. The DNA of the CDR3 is TGTGCCAGCAGTTATTACATGGGGAATAATTCACCCCTCCACTTT. The V call is TRBV6-5, the J call TRBJ1-6, with D unresolved. Trimming stripped 3 bases from V and 5 bases from J, with 11 bases between. CDR3 length equals 15 residues. Germline V gene data show CDR1 as MNHEY and CDR2 as SVGAGI.

The chain has TRBV2 and TRBJ2-7; 7 bases agree with TRBD1. Germline-derived CDR1 and CDR2 are SNHLY and FYNNEI. After removal of 8 bases from V and 1 base from J, the junction contained 8 bases not matched to a gene. The CDR3 runs 14 residues. CDR3 DNA sequence: TGTGCCAGCCAATATTCAGGGGGATCCTACGAGCAGTACGTC. Translated, it gives CASQYSGGSYEQYV.

The CDR3, as DNA: TGCGCCAGCAGCGGCGGACAGGGGGCCGACACTGAAGCTTTCTTT. As protein: CASSGGQGADTEAFF. This chain joins TRBV5-1 and TRBJ1-1; TRBD1 matches 11 bases. V lost 4 bases, J lost 3 bases, and 5 bases stayed unmatched. This CDR3 spans 15 amino acids. Germline CDR1 is SGHRS and CDR2 is YFSETQ.

The chain uses TRBV7-2 and TRBJ1-1, with no clear D. The CDR3 covers 14 residues. Germline V gene sequence: CDR1 SGHTA, CDR2 FQGNSA. V gave up 5 bases and J gave up 1 base, with 11 bases separating them. CDR3 sequence (DNA): TGTGCCAGCAGCCCCTTGGCGGGGAACACTGAAGCTTTCTTT. Amino acid sequence: CASSPLAGNTEAFF. The entire variable domain, with the rest obtained from reference TRBV7-2 and TRBJ1-1, is as follows: GAGVSQSPSNKVTEKGKDVELRCDPISGHTALYWYRQSLGQGLEFLIYFQGNSAPDKSGLPSDRFSAERTGGSVSTLTIQRTQQEDSAVYLCASSPLAGNTEAFFGQGTRLTVV.

The rearrangement links TRBV7-8 to TRBJ1-2; unclear D gene. Germline V gene sequence: CDR1 SGHVS, CDR2 FQNEAQ. The CDR3 covers 16 residues. Trimming pared 5 bases from V and 4 bases from J, leaving 20 bases between. CDR3 nucleotides: TGTGCCAGCAGCCGAAAAACATCCACAGAGACCTATGGCTACACCTTC. Translation gives CASSRKTSTETYGYTF. Supplemented by reference TRBV7-8 and TRBJ1-2, the full variable domain reads GAGVSQSPRYKVAKRGQDVALRCDPISGHVSLFWYQQALGQGPEFLTYFQNEAQLDKSGLPSDRFFAERPEGSVSTLKIQRTQQEDSAVYLCASSRKTSTETYGYTFGSGTRLTVV.